This TCR beta chain was captured by sequencing in a study of identical twins. This CDR3 spans 15 amino acids. MiXCR, run by TCRdb on the 5' RACE reads, gives a single entry per CDR3 protein. The table has roughly 230,000 distinct CDR3 sequences, approximately 8.6% seen once. Notes on the study in general: These conclusions were based on statistical analysis (cross-sectional, not following the same donors).

In regard to this clonotype: The target antigen is unknown. The junction does not match germline at one end; this may be a read error.

A further study also used this sample, focusing on yellow fever vaccine responses in identical twins.

This sequence was found in a woman between 18 and 29 years old in good health. Sequenced input: CD8+ T cells sorted from blood. V gene TRBV12-3 or TRBV12-4 combines with J gene TRBJ1-5; 9 bases line up with TRBD1. This chain's CDR3 is CASSTGTGIDHPQHF. The CDR3 nucleotides are TGTGCCAGCAGTACTGGGACAGGGATCGATCATCCCCAGCATTTT.